Each of the 15 T cell receptor beta chains below was sequenced from the same sample in a study of blood T cell repertoires in COVID-19. Measured with immunoSEQ multiplex PCR; TCRdb has only the in-frame clones, and not every one. Altogether 300,000 to 450,000 clones are present, around 84% being singletons, with the ten largest covering over 2.5%. Material: peripheral blood. The receptors were gathered from a human donor in a cohort sampled during active COVID-19.

The chain links TRBV2 to TRBJ1-4, with unresolved D. This CDR3 is 14 amino acids long. CDR1 and CDR2 from the germline V gene are SNHLY and FYNNEI. V lost 3 bases and J 0 bases, leaving 5 bases between the germline ends. The CDR3: CASSDDSTNEKLFF. For the CDR3, the DNA is TGTGCCAGCAGTGACGACTCAACTAATGAAAAACTGTTTTTT.

The chain uses TRBV3-1 (or the pseudogene TRBV3-2) and TRBJ2-7; 9 bases map to TRBD2. CDR3 length: 15 residues. Germline V lookup: CDR1 LGHDT, CDR2 YNNKEL (reference sequence). The ends lost 1 base at V and 7 bases at J; junction bases unmatched: 8. The CDR3: CASSQGVSGGSEQYF. The CDR3 DNA reads as TGTGCCAGCAGCCAAGGGGTTAGCGGGGGTAGTGAGCAGTACTTC.

This chain links TRBV28 with TRBJ1-4, with 11 bases lining up with TRBD1. Germline V CDR1 and CDR2: MDHEN, SYDVKM. The CDR3 runs 15 residues. V shed 4 bases, J shed 7 bases, and the junction held 5 bases outside the gene matches. CDR3 loop: CASSSQDRGPEKLFF. Written as DNA, the CDR3 is TGTGCCAGCAGTTCCCAGGACAGGGGGCCTGAAAAACTGTTTTTT.

This chain uses TRBV2 with TRBJ1-5, with D maybe TRBD1 (5 bases). V was clipped by 4 bases and J by 3 bases, with 13 bases between them. Germline CDR1 SNHLY, CDR2 FYNNEI. The CDR3 sequence is 15 residues long. CDR3 sequence (DNA): TGTGCCAGCAGTGGACAGCCTAACCCCAATCAGCCCCAGCATTTT. Translating gives CASSGQPNPNQPQHF.

The V call is TRBV6-1, the J call TRBJ2-7; 11 bases agree with TRBD2. Germline V lookup: CDR1 MNHNS, CDR2 SASEGT. The trim removed 2 bases at V and 0 bases at J, leaving 12 bases unmatched. This CDR3 has 19 residues. CDR3 nucleotide sequence: TGTGCCAGCAGTGAAAATCGATTAGCGGGAGGGCCTAGCTCCTACGAGCAGTACTTC. Translating gives CASSENRLAGGPSSYEQYF.

This rearrangement joins TRBV6-1 to TRBJ1-5, with D possibly being TRBD1 (5 bases). V lost 3 bases and J lost 2, with 11 bases in between. The CDR3 has 15 residues. The V gene's germline CDR1 is MNHNS and CDR2 SASEGT. CDR3 in DNA: TGTGCCAGCAGTGAGGGGCCTTTCGGCAATCAGCCCCAGCATTTT. The encoded protein is CASSEGPFGNQPQHF.

The chain links TRBV30 to TRBJ1-4, with a tentative D call TRBD1 (5 bases). CDR1 and CDR2 (germline): GTSNPN, SVGIG (reference sequence). Trimming stripped 0 bases from V and 9 bases from J, with 11 bases between. This CDR3 spans 13 amino acids. CDR3 nucleotide sequence: TGTGCCTGGAGTGTACAAGCAGGGCAAAAACTGTTTTTT. It specifies CAWSVQAGQKLFF.

The J gene is TRBJ1-4, the V gene TRBV9, with a possible D match to TRBD1 (6 bases). CDR1 and CDR2 from the germline V gene are SGDLS and YYNGEE. The CDR3 sequence is 15 residues long. V lost 4 bases and J 0 bases, leaving 10 bases between the germline ends. The CDR3 loop is CASSPGQTTNEKLFF. CDR3 in DNA: TGTGCCAGCAGCCCCGGACAGACAACTAATGAAAAACTGTTTTTT.

The chain employs TRBV5-6 and TRBJ1-5, with D maybe TRBD1 (6 bases). Looked up from germline, CDR1 is SGHDT and CDR2 is YYEEEE. The CDR3 is 14 amino acids. The V gene lost 5 bases and the J gene lost 1 base, with 10 bases spanning the gap. The CDR3 sequence: CASSMGTSNQPQHF. The CDR3 coding sequence is TGTGCCAGCAGTATGGGGACAAGCAATCAGCCCCAGCATTTT.

This clone has a single count. The rearrangement uses TRBV6-5 and TRBJ1-5; a possible D gene is TRBD1 (6 bases). From germline, CDR1 is MNHEY and CDR2 SVGAGI. This CDR3 contains 14 residues. V lost 5 bases and J 4 bases, leaving 12 bases between the germline ends. CDR3 nucleotide sequence: TGTGCCAGCAGTCGGGGGGCGAGGAATCAGCCCCAGCATTTT. Amino acids: CASSRGARNQPQHF.

Here the CDR3 DNA reads TGTGCCAGCAGCTTCACGACAGGGGACTTCACTGAAGCTTTCTTT. It yields the protein CASSFTTGDFTEAFF. This rearrangement joins TRBV7-2 to TRBJ1-1, with 8 positions matching TRBD1. The CDR3 extends over 15 amino acids. Trimming removed 3 bases from V and 4 bases from J; junction bases left unmatched: 7. Germline V lookup: CDR1 SGHTA, CDR2 FQGNSA. Together with reference TRBV7-2 and TRBJ1-1, the CDR3 gives the full variable domain: GAGVSQSPSNKVTEKGKDVELRCDPISGHTALYWYRQSLGQGLEFLIYFQGNSAPDKSGLPSDRFSAERTGGSVSTLTIQRTQQEDSAVYLCASSFTTGDFTEAFFGQGTRLTVV.

This chain uses TRBV19 with TRBJ2-1; 13 nucleotides agree with TRBD2. In germline, CDR1 is LNHDA, CDR2 SQIVND (reference sequence). The V segment lost 6 bases and the J segment 3 bases; nucleotides outside the gene matches: 8. CDR3 length: 17 amino acids. CDR3: CASSPRGTSGNYNEQFF. CDR3 in DNA: TGTGCCAGTAGCCCTCGGGGGACTAGCGGGAACTACAATGAGCAGTTCTTC.

This clone occurred once. This chain connects TRBV5-1 to TRBJ2-2; 9 bases are shared with TRBD2. The CDR3 runs to 16 residues. Trimming took 3 bases from V and 5 from J; bases not matched to a gene: 8. CDR1 is SGHRS, CDR2 YFSETQ, per germline. CDR3 DNA: TGCGCCAGCAGCTCCACCCCTAGCGGGACTACCGGGGAGCTGTTTTTT. Its translation: CASSSTPSGTTGELFF. Supplemented by reference TRBV5-1 and TRBJ2-2, the full variable domain reads KAGVTQTPRYLIKTRGQQVTLSCSPISGHRSVSWYQQTPGQGLQFLFEYFSETQRNKGNFPGRFSGRQFSNSRSEMNVSTLELGDSALYLCASSSTPSGTTGELFFGEGSRLTVL.

This clone occurred a few times. The rearrangement joins TRBV5-1 to TRBJ1-1; 9 bases match TRBD1. J gave up 5 bases and V 1 base, and 18 bases lay outside the gene matches. Germline CDR1 and CDR2: SGHRS and YFSETQ. The CDR3 spans 19 residues. The CDR3: CASSLRPGQGGAGATEAFF. In DNA form, the CDR3 reads TGCGCCAGCAGCTTGCGCCCGGGACAGGGAGGGGCCGGGGCAACTGAAGCTTTCTTT.

There are a few counts of this clone. The J gene is TRBJ1-1, the V gene TRBV7-2, with 8 bases identical to TRBD1. The junction had 11 bases not matched to a gene; V was cut back by 7 bases and J by 1 base. Germline V lookup: CDR1 SGHTA, CDR2 FQGNSA. The CDR3 has 16 residues. The chain's CDR3 is CASKLDRGIRNTEAFF. The CDR3 DNA follows: TGTGCCAGCAAACTTGACAGGGGAATTCGGAACACTGAAGCTTTCTTT.